This T cell receptor beta chain appears in the sequencing data of a study of T cell responses to AZD1222 COVID-19 vaccine (dated by TCRdb to about 2021). Study-wide context: AZD1222 recipients whose second dose came at about 4 weeks and those whose second dose came at about 12 weeks were combined into one group, since spike-specific TCR depth and breadth did not differ between the two schedules. TCR sequencing covered roughly 230 trial participants: 200 to 220 given two doses of AZD1222 and about 26 given two doses of MenACWY control vaccine. Trial participants were enrolled by age into 18-55, 56-69 and 70-plus year subgroups, with roughly 150, 30 and 60 TCR-sequenced participants respectively. What the work shows at the level of the full study, not this receptor alone: Participants were mostly white British and included more females than males, and it was suggested by the authors that clonal diversity may have been underestimated. Reportedly, close to half of the unique spike-specific TCRs recognized epitopes lying outside the regions that are mutated in the B.1.351 and B.1.1.7 variants. After two AZD1222 doses, spike-specific TCR breadth and depth were significantly higher than at day 0 and than in MenACWY recipients. Because no day 14 peak-response samples were available, repertoires were characterized only after the peak T cell response. Conclusions about previously exposed vaccinees are limited because only 6 or 7 AZD1222 recipients were SARS-CoV-2 seropositive at baseline. Vaccine-associated CD4 TCRs spanned the whole spike protein, with dominant responses in regions 160-218 and 743-854. The 56-69-year group was small, and its depth increase did not reach significance, likely because of low power.

Regarding this clone: Its antigen has not been determined. Qualities for individual bases were not recorded, and no much larger clone is one base off.

Spanning cysteine to phenylalanine, the CDR3 consists of 17 amino acids. The retained sequence is limited to the CDR3, 51 bases, with the frame set at the first base. V trim: 4 bases; J trim: 4 bases; unmatched bases: 13. CDR1 and CDR2, looked up from the germline V gene, are SGHAT and FQNNGV. What this sample's time point label stands for: baseline before first vaccination. Samples from vaccinated people were obtained from the UK trials COV001 and COV002, which included a single-blind randomized controlled phase 2/3 trial of AZD1222 (ChAdOx1 nCoV-19) in healthy adults. For TCRbeta chain sequencing, PBMC samples were collected from trial participants at day 0 and at day 28 after the second dose. The CDR3 regions of human TCRbeta chains were subjected to immunosequencing. From the authors' description of their analysis: Repertoire TCRs were checked for matches against a reference library of SARS-CoV-2-specific TCRs that had been generated using the MIRA antigen-specificity platform. Breadth was defined as the fraction of unique TCRs that were SARS-CoV-2-associated. Depth was defined as the fraction of total T cells that were SARS-CoV-2-associated. Using the MIRA data, every spike-specific TCR was mapped to the spike region that the TCR reacted to and assigned to either a CD4 or a CD8 class. Log10-transformed breadth and depth values were compared by one-way ANOVA with Sidak's multiple comparisons tests. TCRdb re-hosts the immuneACCESS table, in-frame sequences only. Its copies lack some clones; in the studies checked, an unresolved V gene accounts for under half of them, and the cause for the rest is not known. That table supplies the V and J calls and clone size; D and trimming were determined from the DNA. This sample lists roughly 120,000 clones; roughly four fifths were detected once. Of the sample, about 9.7% is held by the ten largest clones.

This sequence was found in an adult in good health. This specimen was peripheral blood, taken on day 0 of AZD1222 vaccination. This sequence uses TRBV11-2 and TRBJ1-2; the junction holds 9 bases that match TRBD1. The DNA sequence is as follows: TGTGCCAGCAGCTCCCTGAAAGTGGGACAGGGTTCCTATGGCTACACCTTC. Translated, it reads CASSSLKVGQGSYGYTF.